These 15 T cell receptor beta chains came from one sample sequenced in a study of T-cell reconstitution after alpha-beta-depleted transplantation in children. During its preparation, the TCRbeta library received unique molecular identifiers. A single record per CDR3 protein comes from TCRdb applying MiXCR to the PCR reads. The repertoire holds around 240,000 distinct CDR3 sequences, with 6.5% to 10% as singletons. The sample consisted of PBMCs, mostly from graft donor cells, taken 180 days after TCRalphabeta/CD19-depleted stem cell transplant. These receptors were collected from a male patient under 18 who had a stem cell transplant for acute lymphoblastic leukemia, so the T cells may come from the graft donor.

The V gene is TRBV19, the J gene TRBJ1-2, with D possibly matching TRBD1 (6 bases). The CDR3 consists of 15 residues. Germline loops: CDR1 LNHDA, CDR2 SQIVND (reference sequence). V lost 6 bases and J 8 bases, leaving 22 bases between the germline ends. This CDR3 reads CASSQIRGSATGYTF. The DNA for the CDR3 is TGTGCCAGTAGCCAGATCAGGGGCTCGGCTACGGGCTACACCTTC.

This clonotype was detected many times. The chain combines TRBV11-2 with TRBJ2-2, with TRBD2 matching over 7 bases. J lost 3 bases, V lost 2 bases, and 18 bases had no gene match. Germline lookup yields CDR1 SGHAT and CDR2 FQNNGV. The CDR3 extends over 20 amino acids. The CDR3 reads CASSLPGTSGTKFYTGELFF. The CDR3 DNA is TGTGCCAGCAGCTTACCCGGAACGAGCGGGACGAAGTTCTACACCGGGGAGCTGTTTTTT.

This clonotype has at least ten counts. The rearrangement links TRBV7-9 to TRBJ2-5; 13 bases are shared with TRBD2. The CDR3 contains 16 residues. CDR1 is SEHNR, CDR2 FQNEAQ, per germline (reference sequence). With 5 bases clipped from V and 0 bases from J, the junction kept 3 bases outside the gene matches. The CDR3 here is CASSNGLAGDQETQYF. CDR3 DNA sequence: TGTGCCAGCAGCAACGGACTAGCGGGGGACCAAGAGACCCAGTACTTC.

This clonotype was seen only once. With a much larger clone just one base away, this may be a read error. The CDR3 nucleotides are TGTGCCAGCAGCCCCTGGTCTAGCGGGTTATCGAACACCGGGGAGCTGTTTTTT. It is translated as CASSPWSSGLSNTGELFF. This chain uses TRBV28 with TRBJ2-2, with TRBD2 identical over 8 bases. Per the germline V gene, CDR1 is MDHEN and CDR2 is SYDVKM. CDR3 length equals 18 residues. The V and J ends lost 6 bases and 0 bases, in that order; junction bases with no gene match: 12.

This clonotype was counted ten times or more. The genes are TRBV15 and TRBJ1-5, with TRBD1 matching over 7 bases. The germline gives CDR1 LNHNV, CDR2 YYDKDF (reference sequence). The CDR3 is 14 residues long. The V gene end was trimmed by 5 bases and the J gene end by 6 bases; junction bases not matched to a gene: 7. CDR3 sequence reads: CATSSGQPFQPQHF. DNA for the CDR3: TGTGCCACCAGCTCGGGACAGCCTTTTCAGCCCCAGCATTTT. The full variable domain, its missing parts supplied by reference TRBV15 and TRBJ1-5, is DAMVIQNPRYQVTQFGKPVTLSCSQTLNHNVMYWYQQKSSQAPKLLFHYYDKDFNNEADTPDNFQSRRPNTSFCFLDIRSPGLGDTAMYLCATSSGQPFQPQHFGDGTRLSIL.

This clonotype was picked up many times. The chain combines TRBV24-1 with TRBJ1-5, with a possible D match to TRBD1 (5 bases). Germline V lookup: CDR1 KGHDR, CDR2 SFDVKD. The V gene lost 6 bases and the J gene lost 5 bases, with 7 bases spanning the gap. The CDR3 consists of 12 residues. This CDR3 reads CATSQGDQPQHF. The CDR3, as DNA: TGTGCCACCAGTCAAGGGGATCAGCCCCAGCATTTT.

The chain links TRBV5-6 to TRBJ2-7, with D possibly being TRBD1 (6 bases). V lost 7 bases and J lost 7, with 18 bases in between. Germline CDR1 and CDR2: SGHDT and YYEEEE. This CDR3 contains 13 residues. Here the CDR3 reads CASGSGPQGEQYF. The CDR3 DNA follows: TGTGCCAGCGGCTCCGGGCCCCAGGGGGAGCAGTACTTC.

In regard to this clonotype: Since a much larger clone is just one base distant, this may be a read error. The rearrangement joins TRBV5-5 to TRBJ2-7; a possible D gene is TRBD1 (6 bases). Germline V lookup: CDR1 SGHKS, CDR2 YYEKEE (reference sequence). This CDR3 region has 16 residues. This CDR3 is CASTNPGEGHLYKQYF. The DNA for the CDR3 is TGTGCCAGCACCAATCCTGGTGAGGGACACCTCTACAAGCAGTACTTC.

The table lists this clonotype with many counts. The chain has TRBV10-3 and TRBJ2-3, with a possible D match to TRBD2 (5 bases). Deletions cut 8 bases from V and 4 bases from J, with 13 bases between. There are 13 residues in the CDR3. Germline CDR1 is ENHRY and CDR2 is SYGVKD. The CDR3 here is CAISPLEADTQYF. The CDR3, as DNA: TGTGCCATCTCCCCTTTGGAGGCAGATACGCAGTATTTT.

Ten or more counts support this clonotype. J is TRBJ2-4 and V is TRBV4-3, with D perhaps matching TRBD1 or TRBD2 (6 bases each). Trimming took off 4 bases at V and 0 bases at J, with 13 bases between the two ends. Germline values: CDR1 LGHNA, CDR2 YSLEER. The CDR3 covers 16 residues. CDR3 coding DNA: TGCGCCAGCAGCCGCGTACAGGGACTAGCCAAAAACATTCAGTACTTC. Encoded protein: CASSRVQGLAKNIQYF.

The table lists this clonotype with many counts. The chain employs TRBV7-8 and TRBJ1-2; 10 bases are a match to TRBD1. V gave up 0 bases and J gave up 0 bases; unmatched junction bases: 1. CDR3 length: 16 residues. Germline V gene data show CDR1 as SGHVS and CDR2 as FQNEAQ. CDR3 residues: CASSLAGTGANYGYTF. As DNA, the CDR3 is TGTGCCAGCAGCTTAGCAGGGACAGGGGCTAACTATGGCTACACCTTC.

Turning to this clonotype: This may be a read error: a much more frequent sequence differs by one nucleotide. The conserved phenylalanine or tryptophan normally closing the CDR3 is absent here, so this likely arose from a read error. The chain carries TRBV9 and TRBJ2-1; 8 bases are shared with TRBD2. Germline V gives CDR1 SGDLS, CDR2 YYNGEE. CDR3 length equals 15 residues. V shed 4 bases and J 4 bases; nucleotides not matched to a gene: 7. CDR3 sequence: CASSPGTREYNEQFC. CDR3 in DNA: TGTGCCAGCAGCCCTGGGACTAGGGAATACAATGAGCAGTTCTGC.

This clonotype has only a few counts. The CDR3 coding sequence is TGCGCCAGCAGTCAACCCCCGACCGGGACTGGGAACACCGGGGAGCTGTTTTTT. Translated, it gives CASSQPPTGTGNTGELFF. This chain joins TRBV23-1 and TRBJ2-2; a possible D gene is TRBD2 (6 bases). TRBV23-1 is an ORF for which the function is uncertain. CDR3 length: 18 residues. V gave up 2 bases and J gave up 1 base, with 17 bases separating them.

This clonotype occurred many times. The chain couples TRBV20-1 to TRBJ2-2; 9 bases align to TRBD1. This CDR3 comprises 14 residues. After removal of 5 bases from V and 1 base from J, the junction contained 2 bases not matched to a gene. Germline V gene sequence: CDR1 DFQATT, CDR2 SNEGSKA (reference sequence). The CDR3 region is CSASDRGNTGELFF. As DNA, the CDR3 is TGCAGTGCTTCGGACAGGGGGAACACCGGGGAGCTGTTTTTT.

This clonotype has a count of ten or more. The V gene is TRBV6-1, the J gene TRBJ1-5; a possible D gene is TRBD1 (5 bases). The V end lost 3 bases, the J end lost 7 bases, and 13 bases lay between the germline ends. This CDR3 has 14 residues. CDR1 is MNHNS, CDR2 SASEGT, per germline. Here the CDR3 reads CASSEAGIRQPQHF. The CDR3, as DNA: TGTGCCAGCAGTGAGGCAGGGATACGCCAGCCCCAGCATTTT.